This T cell receptor (beta chain) was identified during a study of cytomegalovirus exposure and HLA in healthy donors. Study background: Under 85% of several hundred genotyped donors fell in the Caucasian-associated ancestry cluster.

A multiplex PCR was run with 60 Vbeta primers and 13 Jbeta primers. The repertoire was sequenced with immunoSEQ multiplex PCR; TCRdb's copy has only in-frame clones and lacks some. Among some 140,000 clones, roughly four fifths were seen once, and the ten largest hold 1.8%. The V gene's germline CDR1 is MGHRA and CDR2 YSYEKL. The CDR3 is made up of 16 amino acids. V was clipped by 1 base and J by 6 bases; unmatched bases: 7. Regarding this clone: Its antigen is undetermined.

Findings and caveats of the study: Some highly shared sequence variants likely arose as a pipeline artifact. Rarity held for most TCR sequences, but there were some public TCRs that occurred in many donors. Confirmation was obtained in vitro that a few CMV-associated chains are specific for CMV antigens.

The sequenced sample was PBMCs. The sequence came from a female donor in good health and CMV-seropositive. J is TRBJ1-5 and V is TRBV4-1; 9 bases are a match to TRBD1. The CDR3 nucleotides are TGCGCCAGCAGCCAAGTGCTGGACAGGGGTATTCAGCCCCAGCATTTT. Protein sequence: CASSQVLDRGIQPQHF.